A selection of T cell receptor beta chains follows, all from one sample in a study of breast tumors, draining lymph nodes, adjacent tissues. TCRdb independently ran MiXCR on the multiplex PCR reads; one entry per CDR3 protein. The sample lists some 150,000 distinct CDR3 sequences, around 24% occurring once. Material: axillary lymph node tissue. All receptors derive from a female donor with breast cancer. Some clones in this sample may be carry-over from other donors' samples. Both conserved end residues are part of each CDR3. The D gene is left open where the match is weak. The size of a clone is reported for some rows only, either as once, few or many, or as a class for expanded clones.

J gene: TRBJ2-7; V gene: TRBV5-6; clone size: many; D gene: -; CDR3 DNA: TGTGCCAGCAGCTTGGTTAGTCGGGACGAGCAGTACTTC; CDR3 protein: CASSLVSRDEQYF
J gene: TRBJ1-4; V gene: TRBV28; clone size: -; D gene: TRBD1; CDR3 DNA: TGTGCCAGCAGTTTAATCCAGGGGGAAGGGGAAAAACTGTTTTTT; CDR3 protein: CASSLIQGEGEKLFF
J gene: TRBJ2-4; V gene: TRBV5-1; clone size: -; D gene: -; CDR3 DNA: TGCGCCAGCAGCTTGAACGTAGGGGCCAAAAACATTCAGTACTTC; CDR3 protein: CASSLNVGAKNIQYF
J gene: TRBJ2-5; V gene: TRBV13; clone size: -; D gene: TRBD2; CDR3 DNA: TGTGCCAGCAGCCCCCGACTAGCGGGAGAGACCCAGTACTTC; CDR3 protein: CASSPRLAGETQYF
J gene: TRBJ2-1; V gene: TRBV5-1; clone size: many; D gene: -; CDR3 DNA: TGCGCCAGCAGCTTGGATCCTAGCCCCTACAATGAGCAGTTCTTC; CDR3 protein: CASSLDPSPYNEQFF
J gene: TRBJ2-5; V gene: TRBV5-1; clone size: -; D gene: -; CDR3 DNA: TGCACCAGCAGCTTGGCCGGGAGTAACCAAGAGACCCAGTACTTC; CDR3 protein: CTSSLAGSNQETQYF
J gene: TRBJ2-3; V gene: TRBV5-4; clone size: -; D gene: -; CDR3 DNA: TGTGCCAGCAGCTTGGGGGGGAATGTCCCTAGCACAGATACGCAGTATTTT; CDR3 protein: CASSLGGNVPSTDTQYF
J gene: TRBJ2-5; V gene: TRBV6-5; clone size: many; D gene: -; CDR3 DNA: TGTGCCAGCAGTTATCGTCAGACCCAGTACTTC; CDR3 protein: CASSYRQTQYF
J gene: TRBJ2-2; V gene: TRBV12-3/TRBV12-4; clone size: many; D gene: -; CDR3 DNA: TGTGCCAACAGTTTGAAGACAGGGAACACCGGGGAGCTGTTTTTT; CDR3 protein: CANSLKTGNTGELFF
J gene: TRBJ2-1; V gene: TRBV19; clone size: many; D gene: TRBD2; CDR3 DNA: TGTGCCAGTATGGCGGGAGTGAGGAATGAGCAGTTCTTC; CDR3 protein: CASMAGVRNEQFF
J gene: TRBJ2-7; V gene: TRBV4-1; clone size: many; D gene: TRBD2; CDR3 DNA: TGCGCCAGCAGCCAAGAATCCGTGACTAGCGCATCCTCCTACGAGCAGTACTTC; CDR3 protein: CASSQESVTSASSYEQYF
J gene: TRBJ2-2; V gene: TRBV3-1; clone size: many; D gene: TRBD2; CDR3 DNA: TGTGCCAGCAGCTCGGGACTAGCGGGACTTGGGGAGCTGTTTTTT; CDR3 protein: CASSSGLAGLGELFF
J gene: TRBJ2-3; V gene: TRBV7-2; clone size: many; D gene: -; CDR3 DNA: TGTGCCAGCAACTACCGGTCAACTAGCACAGATACGCAGTATTTT; CDR3 protein: CASNYRSTSTDTQYF
J gene: TRBJ2-5; V gene: TRBV20-1; clone size: many; D gene: TRBD1; CDR3 DNA: TGCAGTGCCCACAAACCAGGGGGCCAAGAGACCCAGTACTTC; CDR3 protein: CSAHKPGGQETQYF
J gene: TRBJ2-7; V gene: TRBV13; clone size: many; D gene: -; CDR3 DNA: TGTGCCAGCAGCGCCACTTCAGGTGCCTACGAGCAGTACTTC; CDR3 protein: CASSATSGAYEQYF
J gene: TRBJ2-3; V gene: TRBV4-1; clone size: many; D gene: TRBD2; CDR3 DNA: TGCGCCAGCAGCCAAGAGGGTAGCGGGGGCACAGATACGCAGTATTTT; CDR3 protein: CASSQEGSGGTDTQYF
J gene: TRBJ2-3; V gene: TRBV19; clone size: many; D gene: -; CDR3 DNA: TGTGCCAGTAGTAGGAGGGTACCCACAGATACGCAGTATTTT; CDR3 protein: CASSRRVPTDTQYF
J gene: TRBJ2-3; V gene: TRBV5-4; clone size: many; D gene: TRBD2; CDR3 DNA: TGTGCCAGCAGCTCTGGGACTAGCGGGAGGGGTACAGATACGCAGTATTTT; CDR3 protein: CASSSGTSGRGTDTQYF
J gene: TRBJ2-3; V gene: TRBV7-8; clone size: many; D gene: -; CDR3 DNA: TGTGCCAGCAGCTTAGCCGGGGTAGATACGCAGTATTTT; CDR3 protein: CASSLAGVDTQYF
J gene: TRBJ2-3; V gene: TRBV11-3; clone size: many; D gene: TRBD2; CDR3 DNA: TGTGCCAGCAGCACCCGAGCGGGAGGCACAGATACGCAGTATTTT; CDR3 protein: CASSTRAGGTDTQYF
J gene: TRBJ2-5; V gene: TRBV4-1; clone size: many; D gene: TRBD2; CDR3 DNA: TGCGCCAGCAGCCAAGTTAAGGAGGGTCTAGCGGAAGAGACCCAGTACTTC; CDR3 protein: CASSQVKEGLAEETQYF
J gene: TRBJ2-7; V gene: TRBV20-1; clone size: -; D gene: TRBD2; CDR3 DNA: TGCAGTGCTAGCCTACTAGCGGGAGGGCCCTACGAGCAGTACTTC; CDR3 protein: CSASLLAGGPYEQYF